One T cell receptor beta chain is described in this entry. This sample is drawn from a study of cytomegalovirus exposure and HLA in healthy donors. A multiplex PCR was run with 60 Vbeta primers and 13 Jbeta primers. The table came from immunoSEQ multiplex PCR; TCRdb's copy has only in-frame clones and leaves some out. The sample has 150,000 to 200,000 clones, 80% to 85% seen once. Trimming took 2 bases from V and 4 from J; bases not matched to a gene: 17. CDR3 length: 20 residues. Germline V gives CDR1 SNHLY, CDR2 FYNNEI. Sequences were obtained from PBMCs. The chain carries TRBV2 and TRBJ2-1; 10 positions agree with TRBD2. The TCR originated in a woman aged 18-29 years in good health and CMV-seronegative. The CDR3: CASSEQLRRGASGSYNEQFF. The CDR3 DNA sequence: TGTGCCAGCAGTGAACAGTTGCGGCGCGGAGCTAGCGGGAGTTACAATGAGCAGTTCTTC.